The text below deals with one T cell receptor (beta chain). What it recognizes is unknown. Methods described previously, with TCR primers listed, were used for bulk TCR libraries. Each CDR3 protein gets one entry after TCRdb re-called the PCR reads with MiXCR. The sample includes nearly 55,000 distinct CDR3 sequences, around 34% seen only once; the top ten take about 3.8%. This specimen belongs to a study of molecular identifiers for immune sequencing clone quantification. As for the study in general: The replicates split RNA from around 20,000 or 100,000 naive CD8 cells five ways and sequenced four. Findings and limits, study-wide: Clonotypes topping 20 RNA copies carried over 97% of effector molecules but under 1% of naive ones.

CDR3 size: 15 residues. Germline V gene data show CDR1 as SGHAT and CDR2 as FQNNGV. Trimming pared 4 bases from V and 2 bases from J, leaving 14 bases between. For naive CD8 T cells, sorting used the CD8+CD4-CCR7+CD45RA+ phenotype. The chain joins TRBV11-2 to TRBJ2-5; perhaps TRBD1 as D (6 bases). Input material: naive CD8+ T cells from blood, with Jurkat cell RNA spiked in. The subset: FACS-sorted CD8+CD4-CCR7+CD45RA+ naive T cells. This clonotype was sampled from a human donor in good health. Some libraries in this study had Jurkat cell RNA spiked in. CDR3 sequence reads: CASSSQGPPQETQYF. DNA of the CDR3: TGTGCCAGCAGCTCACAGGGTCCCCCTCAAGAGACCCAGTACTTC.